This TCR beta chain was recovered during a study of shared clonotypes between healthy human individuals. After removal of 3 bases from V and 6 bases from J, the junction contained 11 bases not matched to a gene. The CDR3 runs 17 residues. Germline CDR1 MDHEN, CDR2 SYDVKM. The study, taken as a whole, reports: Clonotypes shared by all four donors outscored non-shared clonotypes in generation probability. In general, naive subsets displayed greater estimated richness than memory subsets did.

The method was immunoSEQ multiplex PCR; TCRdb's version includes in-frame clones alone and lacks a portion of them. The sample holds 550,000 to 650,000 clones, 95% to 97% seen once. This clone was counted a single time. Its specificity is unknown. The naive CD8 subset, CD45RO-negative cells positively selected for CCR7, excluded terminally differentiated effector memory CD45RA+ cells. This clonotype was sampled from a woman between 25 and 40 years old in good health. The J gene is TRBJ2-2, the V gene TRBV28, with TRBD2 matching over 9 bases. Material: naive CD8+ T cells sorted from blood. The CDR3 DNA follows: TGTGCCAGCAGTTTCCTTTCTGGCGGGAGGGCCCCCGGGGAGCTGTTTTTT. Protein sequence: CASSFLSGGRAPGELFF.